This T cell receptor (beta chain) was retrieved from a study of vaccination and CD4 T cells after COVID-19. Study as a whole: The cells in question were stimulated using overlapping spike peptides derived from SARS-CoV-2, HCoV-NL63, HCoV-OC43 and HCoV-229E. The authors gave control cultures a CEFX pool, an HIV-1 Nef pool, or no peptide.

Study results and caveats: Researchers report that 304 of 307 vaccine-specific clones in convalescent patients proved spike mono-reactive. Although the median of SARS-CoV-2-reactive clonotypes rose from about 20 to 38, the change was not significant.

Scientists ran DNA taken from cultured CD4+ T cells through the Oncomine TCR Beta short-read assay for sequencing. From the PCR reads, TCRdb called clonotypes with MiXCR, one entry per CDR3 protein. The sample includes under 25,000 distinct CDR3 sequences, 60% of them seen just once. The germline CDR1 and CDR2 sequences are LNHDA and SQIVND (reference sequence). Trimming removed 10 bases from V and 8 bases from J, with 14 bases in between. This CDR3 spans 11 amino acids. About this clonotype: What it recognizes is unknown.

Treatment: 10-day PBMC culture with coronavirus spike peptide pools or control peptides (ViraFEST assay). This clonotype originated in a human donor who received a COVID-19 vaccine. Sequenced material: CD4+ T cells from blood, cultured in vitro, taken after SARS-CoV-2 vaccination. The chain employs TRBV19 and TRBJ2-5; D call uncertain. The CDR3 region has the DNA TGTGCCACCACTACCGGACGTACCCAGTACTTC. This codes for CATTTGRTQYF.